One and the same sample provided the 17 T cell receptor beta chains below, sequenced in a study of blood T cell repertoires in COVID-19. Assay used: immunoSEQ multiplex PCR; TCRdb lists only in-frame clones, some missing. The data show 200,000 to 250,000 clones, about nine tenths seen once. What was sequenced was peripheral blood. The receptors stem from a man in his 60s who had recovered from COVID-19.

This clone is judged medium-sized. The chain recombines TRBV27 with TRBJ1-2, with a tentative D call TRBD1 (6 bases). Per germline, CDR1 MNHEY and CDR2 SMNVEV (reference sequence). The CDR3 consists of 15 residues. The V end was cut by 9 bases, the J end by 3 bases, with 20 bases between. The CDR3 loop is CASYPAGGVDYGYTF. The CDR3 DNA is TGTGCCAGTTACCCGGCGGGGGGCGTCGACTATGGCTACACCTTC.

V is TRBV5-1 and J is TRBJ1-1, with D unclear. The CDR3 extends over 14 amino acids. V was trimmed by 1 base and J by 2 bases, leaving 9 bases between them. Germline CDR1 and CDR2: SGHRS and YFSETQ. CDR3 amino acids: CASSLFQANTEAFF. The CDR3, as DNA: TGCGCCAGCAGCTTGTTTCAGGCTAACACTGAAGCTTTCTTT.

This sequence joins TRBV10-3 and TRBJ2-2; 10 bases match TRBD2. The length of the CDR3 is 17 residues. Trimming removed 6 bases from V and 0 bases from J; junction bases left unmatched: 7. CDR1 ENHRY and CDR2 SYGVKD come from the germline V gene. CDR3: CAIRKREGLANTGELFF. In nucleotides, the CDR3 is TGTGCCATCAGGAAGCGGGAGGGTCTCGCGAACACCGGGGAGCTGTTTTTT.

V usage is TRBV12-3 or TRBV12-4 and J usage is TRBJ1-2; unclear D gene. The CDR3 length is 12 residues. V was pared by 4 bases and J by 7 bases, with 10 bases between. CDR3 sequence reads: CASSSEMSGYTF. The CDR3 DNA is TGTGCCAGCAGTTCCGAAATGAGTGGCTACACCTTC.

CDR3 sequence: CASSQSGGSGANVLTF. In DNA form, the CDR3 reads TGCGCCAGCAGCCAATCAGGGGGCTCTGGGGCCAACGTCCTGACTTTC. The genes are TRBV4-3 and TRBJ2-6; 7 positions agree with TRBD1. This CDR3 contains 16 residues. Per the germline V gene, CDR1 is LGHNA and CDR2 is YSLEER. V lost 2 bases to trimming and J lost 0 bases; unmatched junction nucleotides: 1.

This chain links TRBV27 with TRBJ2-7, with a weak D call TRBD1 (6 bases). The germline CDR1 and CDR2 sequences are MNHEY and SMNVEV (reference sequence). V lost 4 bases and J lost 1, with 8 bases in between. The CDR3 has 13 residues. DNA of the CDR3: TGTGCCAGCAGTTACACAGGGTCCTACGAGCAGTACTTC. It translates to CASSYTGSYEQYF.

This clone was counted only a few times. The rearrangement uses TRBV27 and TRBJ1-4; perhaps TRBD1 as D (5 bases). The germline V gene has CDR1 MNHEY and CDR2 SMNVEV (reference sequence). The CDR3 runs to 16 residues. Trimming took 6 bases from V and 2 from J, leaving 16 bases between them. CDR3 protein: CASSTLTGTTNEKLFF. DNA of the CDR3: TGTGCCAGCAGCACGCTTACAGGAACGACTAATGAAAAACTGTTTTTT. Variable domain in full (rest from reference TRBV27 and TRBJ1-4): EAQVTQNPRYLITVTGKKLTVTCSQNMNHEYMSWYRQDPGLGLRQIYYSMNVEVTDKGDVPEGYKVSRKEKRNFPLILESPSPNQTSLYFCASSTLTGTTNEKLFFGSGTQLSVL.

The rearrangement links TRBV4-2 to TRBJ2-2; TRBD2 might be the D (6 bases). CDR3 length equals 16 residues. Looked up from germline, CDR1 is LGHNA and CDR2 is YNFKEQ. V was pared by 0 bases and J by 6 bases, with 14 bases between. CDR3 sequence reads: CASSQEIADPAGELFF. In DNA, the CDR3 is TGTGCCAGCAGCCAAGAGATAGCGGATCCGGCCGGGGAGCTGTTTTTT.

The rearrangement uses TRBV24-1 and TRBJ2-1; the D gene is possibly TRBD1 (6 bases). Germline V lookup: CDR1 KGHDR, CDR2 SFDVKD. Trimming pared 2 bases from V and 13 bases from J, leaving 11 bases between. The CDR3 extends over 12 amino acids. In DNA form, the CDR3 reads TGTGCCACCAGTGATTACAGGGTAGGACAGTTCTTC. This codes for CATSDYRVGQFF.

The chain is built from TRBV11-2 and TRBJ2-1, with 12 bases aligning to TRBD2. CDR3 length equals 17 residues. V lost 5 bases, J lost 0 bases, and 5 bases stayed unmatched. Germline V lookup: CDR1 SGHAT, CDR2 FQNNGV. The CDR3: CASSPGLAGNSYNEQFF. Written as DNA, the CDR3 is TGTGCCAGCAGCCCAGGACTAGCGGGAAACTCCTACAATGAGCAGTTCTTC.

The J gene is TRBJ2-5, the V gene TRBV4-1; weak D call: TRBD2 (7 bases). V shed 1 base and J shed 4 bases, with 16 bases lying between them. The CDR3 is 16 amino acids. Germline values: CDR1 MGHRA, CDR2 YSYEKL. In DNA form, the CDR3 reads TGCGCCAGCAGCCAAGGCAGCGGGACACTCGGAGAGACCCAGTACTTC. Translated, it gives CASSQGSGTLGETQYF.

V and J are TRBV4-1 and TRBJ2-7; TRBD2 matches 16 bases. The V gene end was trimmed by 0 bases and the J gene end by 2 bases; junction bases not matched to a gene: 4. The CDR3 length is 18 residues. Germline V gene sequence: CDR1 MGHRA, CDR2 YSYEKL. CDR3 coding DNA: TGCGCCAGCAGCCAAGAACCCGGGACTAGCGGGGGGGCCTACGAGCAGTACTTC. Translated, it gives CASSQEPGTSGGAYEQYF.

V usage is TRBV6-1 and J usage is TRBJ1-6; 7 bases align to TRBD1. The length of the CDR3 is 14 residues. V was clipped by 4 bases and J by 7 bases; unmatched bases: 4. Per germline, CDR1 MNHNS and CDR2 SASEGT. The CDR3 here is CASSAGTANSPLHF. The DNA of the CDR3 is TGTGCCAGCAGTGCCGGGACAGCGAATTCACCCCTCCACTTT.

The CDR3: CASSPYWGEGTDTQYF. The CDR3 bases are TGTGCCAGCAGCCCCTACTGGGGGGAAGGCACAGATACGCAGTATTTT. This chain joins TRBV9 and TRBJ2-3, with D maybe TRBD2 (6 bases). The germline gives CDR1 SGDLS, CDR2 YYNGEE. The CDR3 sequence is 16 residues long. V dropped 4 bases and J dropped 1 base, with 16 bases sitting between them. The full variable domain, in which reference TRBV9 and TRBJ2-3 provide the parts outside the CDR3, is DSGVTQTPKHLITATGQRVTLRCSPRSGDLSVYWYQQSLDQGLQFLIQYYNGEERAKGNILERFSAQQFPDLHSELNLSSLELGDSALYFCASSPYWGEGTDTQYFGPGTRLTVL.

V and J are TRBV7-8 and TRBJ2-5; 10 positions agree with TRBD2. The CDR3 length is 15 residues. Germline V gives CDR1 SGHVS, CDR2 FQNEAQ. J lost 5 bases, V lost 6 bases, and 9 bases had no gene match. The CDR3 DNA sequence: TGTGCCAGCAGATCTAGCGGGGGTAATTACGAGACCCAGTACTTC. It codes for CASRSSGGNYETQYF. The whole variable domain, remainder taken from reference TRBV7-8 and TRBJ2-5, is GAGVSQSPRYKVAKRGQDVALRCDPISGHVSLFWYQQALGQGPEFLTYFQNEAQLDKSGLPSDRFFAERPEGSVSTLKIQRTQQEDSAVYLCASRSSGGNYETQYFGPGTRLLVL.

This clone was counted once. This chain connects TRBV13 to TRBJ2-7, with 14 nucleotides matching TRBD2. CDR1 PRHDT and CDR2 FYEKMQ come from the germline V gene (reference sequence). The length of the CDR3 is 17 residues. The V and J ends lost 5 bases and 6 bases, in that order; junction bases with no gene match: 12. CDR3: CASSLGTSGRVSREQYF. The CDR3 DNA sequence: TGTGCCAGCAGCCTCGGGACTAGCGGGAGAGTAAGTCGCGAGCAGTACTTC.

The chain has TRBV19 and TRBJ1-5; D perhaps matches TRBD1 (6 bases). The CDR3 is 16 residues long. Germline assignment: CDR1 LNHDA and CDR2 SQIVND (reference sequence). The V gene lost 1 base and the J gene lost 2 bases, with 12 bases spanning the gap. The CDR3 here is CASSIGGGQGNQPQHF. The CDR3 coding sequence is TGTGCCAGTAGTATAGGGGGGGGGCAAGGCAATCAGCCCCAGCATTTT. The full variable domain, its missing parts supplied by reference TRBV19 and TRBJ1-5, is DGGITQSPKYLFRKEGQNVTLSCEQNLNHDAMYWYRQDPGQGLRLIYYSQIVNDFQKGDIAEGYSVSREKKESFPLTVTSAQKNPTAFYLCASSIGGGQGNQPQHFGDGTRLSIL.